This T cell receptor beta chain was sequenced during a study of quantifying T cell responses using KT2 cells. The wider study: cDNA was made from DNase-treated RNA using alpha and beta constant primers.

Unfractionated PBMC were spiked with known numbers of KT2 clone cells. Each cDNA got a UMI-containing oligo ligated at its 3' end. First-round PCR used four to five cycles and beta primers RC1.1 and RC1.2 covering TRBC1 and TRBC2. Separate processing of TCR alpha and beta chains began at the second PCR. TCRdb passed the UMI-ligation and nested PCR reads through MiXCR, listing each CDR3 protein once. The sample consists of tens of thousands of distinct CDR3 sequences, roughly 8% of them appearing once. Study observations and caveats: Detection of KT2 sequences held at the lowest tested level, about one cell per 100,000 PBMC.

The sample holds many counts of this clonotype. Antigen unknown. Trimming left V 1 base short and J 0 bases short, with 9 bases between. This CDR3 region has 16 residues. Germline CDR1 MGHRA, CDR2 YSYEKL. The TCR originated in a human donor. The chain combines TRBV4-1 with TRBJ2-2; D not certain. The sample comprised PBMCs spiked with cells of the T cell clone KT2. CDR3 region: CASSQVALANTGELFF. DNA of the CDR3: TGCGCCAGCAGCCAAGTCGCGCTCGCGAACACCGGGGAGCTGTTTTTT.